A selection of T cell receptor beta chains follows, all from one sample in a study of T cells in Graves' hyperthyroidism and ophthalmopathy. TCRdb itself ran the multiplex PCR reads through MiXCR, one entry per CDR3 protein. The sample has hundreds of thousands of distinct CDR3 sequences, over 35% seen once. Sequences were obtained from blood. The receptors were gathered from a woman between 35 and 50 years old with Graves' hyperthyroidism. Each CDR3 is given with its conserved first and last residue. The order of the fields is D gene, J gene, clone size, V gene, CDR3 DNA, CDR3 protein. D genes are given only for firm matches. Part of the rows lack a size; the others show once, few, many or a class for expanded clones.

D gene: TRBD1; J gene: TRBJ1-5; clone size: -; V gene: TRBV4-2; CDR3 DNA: TGTGCCAGCAGCCCCCGGGGGACAGGGAACGATAGCAATCAGCCCCAGCATTTT; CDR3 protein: CASSPRGTGNDSNQPQHF
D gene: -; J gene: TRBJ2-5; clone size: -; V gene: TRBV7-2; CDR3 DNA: TGTGCCAGCAGCATCTTGGGGGGTTACCAAGAGACCCAGTACTTC; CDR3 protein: CASSILGGYQETQYF
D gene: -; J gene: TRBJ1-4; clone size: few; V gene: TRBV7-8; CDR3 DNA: TGTGCCAGCAGCTCCGGGGTGGGGGAGGAAAAACTGTTTTTT; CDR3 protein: CASSSGVGEEKLFF
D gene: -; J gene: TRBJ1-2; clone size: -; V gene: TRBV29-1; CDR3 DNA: TGCAACGTTGAAGATGGGGCGCAGGGCTACACCTTC; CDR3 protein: CNVEDGAQGYTF
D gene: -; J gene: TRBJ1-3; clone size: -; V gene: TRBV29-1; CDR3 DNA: TGCAGCGTTGTTACACAGGCTGCTGGAAACACCATATATTTT; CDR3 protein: CSVVTQAAGNTIYF
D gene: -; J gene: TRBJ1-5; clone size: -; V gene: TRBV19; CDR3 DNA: TGTGCCAGTAGTACCCAGGGTAGTGGGAGCAATCAGCCCCAGCATTTT; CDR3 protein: CASSTQGSGSNQPQHF
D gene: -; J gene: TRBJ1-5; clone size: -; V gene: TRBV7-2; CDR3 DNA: TGCGCCAGCAGCCAACCGATCAGGGGAAGGAATCAGCCCCAGCATTTT; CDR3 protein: CASSQPIRGRNQPQHF
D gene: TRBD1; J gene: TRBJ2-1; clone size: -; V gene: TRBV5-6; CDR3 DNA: TGTGCCAGCAGCTTAGAGGGGGCTAAATCCTACAATGAGCAGTTCTTC; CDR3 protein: CASSLEGAKSYNEQFF
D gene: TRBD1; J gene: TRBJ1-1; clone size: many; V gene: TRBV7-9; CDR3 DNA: TGTGCCAGCAGCCCGGACAGGCGCCGGAACACTGAAGCTTTCTTT; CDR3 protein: CASSPDRRRNTEAFF
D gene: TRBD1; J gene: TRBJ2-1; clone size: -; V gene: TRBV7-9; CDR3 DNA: TGTGCCAGCCGTCGGACAGGGGGCGAGAATGAGCAGTTCTTC; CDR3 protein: CASRRTGGENEQFF
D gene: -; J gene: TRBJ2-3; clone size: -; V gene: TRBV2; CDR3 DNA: TGTGCCAGCAGTGAAACTGGGGGCAGGGGATATACGCAGTATTTT; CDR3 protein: CASSETGGRGYTQYF
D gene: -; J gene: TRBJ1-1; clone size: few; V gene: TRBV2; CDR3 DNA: TGTGCCAGCACTCCAGAAGCGAACACTGAAGCTTTCTTT; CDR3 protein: CASTPEANTEAFF
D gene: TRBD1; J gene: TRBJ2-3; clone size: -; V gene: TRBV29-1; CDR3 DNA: TGCAGCGTTGCGGGAAGACAGGGAGATACGGTAACAGATACGCAGTATTTT; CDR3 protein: CSVAGRQGDTVTDTQYF
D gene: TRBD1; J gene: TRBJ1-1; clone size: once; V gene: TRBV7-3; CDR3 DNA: TGTGCCAGCAGCTTAAGAGGGACAGGGGATACTGAAGCTTTCTTT; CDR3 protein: CASSLRGTGDTEAFF
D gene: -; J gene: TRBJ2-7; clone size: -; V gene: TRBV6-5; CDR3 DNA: TGTGCCAGCAGTTACTGGGGGGCCCACGAGCAGTACTTC; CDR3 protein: CASSYWGAHEQYF
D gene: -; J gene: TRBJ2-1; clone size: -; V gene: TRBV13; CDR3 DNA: TGTGCCAGCAGCCCAGTGGGGGTAGGTGGCGACGAGCAGTTCTTC; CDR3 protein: CASSPVGVGGDEQFF
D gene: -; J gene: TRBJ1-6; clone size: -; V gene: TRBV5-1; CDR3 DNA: TGCGCCAGCAGCCAAGTCTGCCGGGGCATGGGATCACCCCTCCACTTT; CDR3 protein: CASSQVCRGMGSPLHF
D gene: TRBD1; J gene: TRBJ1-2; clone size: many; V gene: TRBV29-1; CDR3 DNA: TGCAGCGTTCCCCGGGACAGAAACTATGGCTACACCTTC; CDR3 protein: CSVPRDRNYGYTF
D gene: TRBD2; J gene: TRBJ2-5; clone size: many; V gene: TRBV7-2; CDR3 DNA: TGTGCCAGCAGAAAAGGGTTGCTAGCGGGATCTTCGGAGACCCAGTACTTC; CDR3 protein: CASRKGLLAGSSETQYF
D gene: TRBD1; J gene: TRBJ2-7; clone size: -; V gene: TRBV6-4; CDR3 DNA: TGTGCCAGCAGTGACTGGACAGGGACTTACGAGCAGTACTTC; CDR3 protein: CASSDWTGTYEQYF
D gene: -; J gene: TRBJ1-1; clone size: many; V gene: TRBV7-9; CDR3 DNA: TGTGCCAGCAGCCGGGGGCCGGAAGCTTTCTTT; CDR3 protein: CASSRGPEAFF
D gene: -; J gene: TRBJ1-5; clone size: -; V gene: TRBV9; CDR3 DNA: TGTGCCAGCAGCGTTCGGACAGACGGGGGGCCCCAGCATTTT; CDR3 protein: CASSVRTDGGPQHF
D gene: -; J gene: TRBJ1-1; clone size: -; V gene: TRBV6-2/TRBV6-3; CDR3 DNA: TGTGCCAGCAGGTTCCAGGCGAACACTGAAGCTTTCTTT; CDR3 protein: CASRFQANTEAFF
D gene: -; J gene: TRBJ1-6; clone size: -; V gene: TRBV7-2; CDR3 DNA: TGTGCCAGCAGTAGCCGGGGTCATAATTCACCCCTCCACTTT; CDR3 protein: CASSSRGHNSPLHF
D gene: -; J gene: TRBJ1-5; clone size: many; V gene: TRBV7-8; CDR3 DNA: TGTGCCAGCGGGGATCCGAACGAGGGTTATCAGCCCCAGCATTTT; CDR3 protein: CASGDPNEGYQPQHF
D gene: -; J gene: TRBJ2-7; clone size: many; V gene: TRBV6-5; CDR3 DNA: TGTGCCAGCAGCCAAGGGTCTGGCGACTACGAGCAGTACTTC; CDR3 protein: CASSQGSGDYEQYF
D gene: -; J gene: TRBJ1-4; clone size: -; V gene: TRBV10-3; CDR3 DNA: TGTGCCATCAGTGAGCCAGGGGAAAAACTGTTTTTT; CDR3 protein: CAISEPGEKLFF
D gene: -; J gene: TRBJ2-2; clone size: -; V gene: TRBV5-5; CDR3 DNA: TGTGCCAGCAGAACTAGCCTCACCGGGGAGCTGTTTTTT; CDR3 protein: CASRTSLTGELFF
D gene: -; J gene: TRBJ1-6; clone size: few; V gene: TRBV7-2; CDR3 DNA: TGTGCCAGCAGCCAAGGCCAGGGAGAGGCGTCACCCCTCCACTTT; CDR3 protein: CASSQGQGEASPLHF
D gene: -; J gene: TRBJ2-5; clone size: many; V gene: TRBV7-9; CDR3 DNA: TGTGCCAGCAGCTACTCCTGGGCAGGGCACGAGACCCAGTACTTC; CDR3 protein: CASSYSWAGHETQYF
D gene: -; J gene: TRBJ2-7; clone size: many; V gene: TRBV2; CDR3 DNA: TGTGCCAGCAGTATAAAAAGCGAGCAGTACTTC; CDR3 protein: CASSIKSEQYF
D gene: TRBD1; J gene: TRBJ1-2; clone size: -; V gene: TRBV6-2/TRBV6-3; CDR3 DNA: TGTGCCAGCAGGGAGGGACAGATCTATGGCTACACCTTC; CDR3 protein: CASREGQIYGYTF
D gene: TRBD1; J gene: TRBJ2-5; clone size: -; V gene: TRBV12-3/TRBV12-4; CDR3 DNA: TGTGCCAGCAGTTCCGAATTAGACAGGGCTGAGACCCAGTACTTC; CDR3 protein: CASSSELDRAETQYF
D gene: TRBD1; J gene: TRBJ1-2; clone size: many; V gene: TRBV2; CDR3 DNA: TGTGCCATCCTAAGGGACAGGGTGGACTATGGCTACACCTTC; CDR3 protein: CAILRDRVDYGYTF
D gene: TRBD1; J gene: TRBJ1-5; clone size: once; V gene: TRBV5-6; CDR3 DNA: TGTGCCGGCAGCCCCGGGACAGGATTCTGGCGCAATCAGCCCCAGCATTTT; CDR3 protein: CAGSPGTGFWRNQPQHF
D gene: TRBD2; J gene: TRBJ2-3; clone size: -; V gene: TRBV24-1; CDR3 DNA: TGTGCCACCAGTGAAGGCGGGGGACGGGCAGATACGCAGTATTTT; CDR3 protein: CATSEGGGRADTQYF
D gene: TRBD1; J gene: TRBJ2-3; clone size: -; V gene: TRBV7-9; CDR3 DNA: TGTGCCAGCAGCTCCCGACAGGGGACAGATACGCAGTATTTT; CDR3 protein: CASSSRQGTDTQYF
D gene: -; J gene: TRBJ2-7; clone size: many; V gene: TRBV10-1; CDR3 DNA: TGCGCCAGCAGTGACAGTTCCTACGAGCAGTACTTC; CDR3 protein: CASSDSSYEQYF
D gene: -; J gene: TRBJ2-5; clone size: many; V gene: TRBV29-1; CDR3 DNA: TGCAGCGTGGATGGGGGGGCCGGGGAGACCCAGTACTTC; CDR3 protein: CSVDGGAGETQYF
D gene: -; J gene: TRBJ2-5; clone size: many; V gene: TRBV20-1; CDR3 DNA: TGCAGTGCTAGCTTGTGGCGGGGTATTGCAGAGACCCAGTACTTC; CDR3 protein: CSASLWRGIAETQYF
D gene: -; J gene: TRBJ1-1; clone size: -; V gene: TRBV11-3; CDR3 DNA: TGTGCCAGCTCACCGATTATCGACGCGAACACTGAAGCTTTCTTT; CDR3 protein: CASSPIIDANTEAFF
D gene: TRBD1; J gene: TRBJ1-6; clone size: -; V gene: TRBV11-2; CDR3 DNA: TGTGCCAGCAGCCAAGGGACAGGGTTTAATTCACCCCTCCACTTT; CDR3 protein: CASSQGTGFNSPLHF
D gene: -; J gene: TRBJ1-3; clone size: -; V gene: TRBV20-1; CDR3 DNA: TGCAGTGCTAGTGACGCATCAGGAAACACCATATATTTT; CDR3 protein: CSASDASGNTIYF
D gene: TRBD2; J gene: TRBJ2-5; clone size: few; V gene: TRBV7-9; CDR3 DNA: TGTGCCAGCAGCTCCTCGACTAGCGTCGCGGAGACCCAGTACTTC; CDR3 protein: CASSSSTSVAETQYF
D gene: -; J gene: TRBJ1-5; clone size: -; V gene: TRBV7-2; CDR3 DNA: TGTGCCAGCAGCTTTGAGCCGGGCGGCAATCAGCCCCAGCAGCATTTT; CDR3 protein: CASSFEPGGNQPQQHF
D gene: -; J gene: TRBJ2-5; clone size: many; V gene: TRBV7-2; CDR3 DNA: TGTGCCAGCAGCTTAGGCCCTGGGACTTGGGGTGAGACCCAGTACTTC; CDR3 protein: CASSLGPGTWGETQYF
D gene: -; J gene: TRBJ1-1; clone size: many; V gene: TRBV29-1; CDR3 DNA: TGCAGCGTTGTCCGGCAGGAGAACACTGAAGCTTTCTTT; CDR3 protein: CSVVRQENTEAFF
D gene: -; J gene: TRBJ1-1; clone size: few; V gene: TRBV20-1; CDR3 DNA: TGCAGCTTAGTTACGGGGAGCACTGAAGCTTTCTTT; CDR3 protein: CSLVTGSTEAFF
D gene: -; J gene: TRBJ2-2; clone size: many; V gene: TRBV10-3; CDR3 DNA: TGTGCCATCAGTGAGTCGGGAGACGGGGAGCTGTTTTTT; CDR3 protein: CAISESGDGELFF
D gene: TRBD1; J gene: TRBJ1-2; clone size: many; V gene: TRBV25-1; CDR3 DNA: TGTGCCAGCAGTGGAGACAGGGGGAACTATGGCTACACCTTC; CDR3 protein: CASSGDRGNYGYTF
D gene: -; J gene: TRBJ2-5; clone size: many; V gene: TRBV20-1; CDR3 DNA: TGCAGTGCTAGACCGGCAAAGCAAGAGACCCAGTACTTC; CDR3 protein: CSARPAKQETQYF
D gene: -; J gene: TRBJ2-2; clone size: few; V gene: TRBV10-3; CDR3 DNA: TGTGCCAGCACGCACGGAGGAATGCTGTTTTTT; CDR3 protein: CASTHGGMLFF
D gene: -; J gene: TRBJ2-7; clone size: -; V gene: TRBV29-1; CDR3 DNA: TGCAGCGCTTTTAGGGAGAGGGGGGAGCAGTACTTC; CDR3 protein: CSAFRERGEQYF
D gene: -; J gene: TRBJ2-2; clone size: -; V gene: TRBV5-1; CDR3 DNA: TGCGCCAGCAGTTCTGCGGGCGCCGGGGAGCTGTTTTTT; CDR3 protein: CASSSAGAGELFF
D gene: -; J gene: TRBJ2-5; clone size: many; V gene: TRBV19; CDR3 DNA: TGTGCCAGTGGGCAGGGGCTACAAGAGACCCAGTACTTC; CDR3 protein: CASGQGLQETQYF
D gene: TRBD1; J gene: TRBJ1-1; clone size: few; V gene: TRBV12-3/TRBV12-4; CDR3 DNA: TGTGCCAGCAGTCCGACAGGGCAGAACACTGAAGCTTTCTTT; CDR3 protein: CASSPTGQNTEAFF
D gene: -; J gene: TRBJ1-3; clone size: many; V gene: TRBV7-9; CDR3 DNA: TGTGCCAGCAGCCCGGGGGCCGGGTTCGACACCATATATTTT; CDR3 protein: CASSPGAGFDTIYF
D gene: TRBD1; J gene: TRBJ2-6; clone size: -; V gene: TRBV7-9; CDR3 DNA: TGTGCCAGCAGCCACCGGGACAGGGTACAACAGGCCAACGTCCTGACTTTC; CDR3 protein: CASSHRDRVQQANVLTF
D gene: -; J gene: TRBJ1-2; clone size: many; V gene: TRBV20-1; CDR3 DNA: TGCAGTGCTAGAGAGGGGGGACACACTAACTATGGCTACACCTTC; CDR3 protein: CSAREGGHTNYGYTF